These T cell receptor beta chains were read from a single sample in a study of blood T cell repertoires in COVID-19. Clones were read by immunoSEQ multiplex PCR, and TCRdb kept only the in-frame ones, dropping some. The sample carries about 200,000 clones, 88% recorded once. Sequenced material: peripheral blood. The receptors shown here come from a young man with active or convalescent COVID-19. The CDR3 runs from the conserved cysteine through the conserved F or W. The order of the fields is D gene, V gene, J gene, clone size, CDR3 protein, CDR3 DNA. A D gene is named only where the DNA matches it firmly. The size of a clone is reported for some rows only, either as once, few or many, or as a class for expanded clones.

d_gene: -
v_gene: TRBV27
j_gene: TRBJ1-3
abundance: -
CDR3aa: CASSLGAAGNTIYF
CDR3nt: TGTGCCAGCAGTTTAGGGGCAGCTGGAAACACCATATATTTT

d_gene: -
v_gene: TRBV2
j_gene: TRBJ2-5
abundance: -
CDR3aa: CASSEEQVGGQETQYF
CDR3nt: TGTGCCAGCAGTGAAGAACAGGTCGGCGGACAAGAGACCCAGTACTTC

d_gene: TRBD2
v_gene: TRBV27
j_gene: TRBJ2-2
abundance: -
CDR3aa: CASTGTIPGELFF
CDR3nt: TGTGCCAGCACAGGGACTATTCCCGGGGAGCTGTTTTTT

d_gene: TRBD2
v_gene: TRBV5-4
j_gene: TRBJ2-5
abundance: -
CDR3aa: CASSLDPRPSGGKETQYF
CDR3nt: TGTGCCAGCAGCTTGGATCCCCGCCCTAGCGGGGGGAAAGAGACCCAGTACTTC

d_gene: -
v_gene: TRBV19
j_gene: TRBJ1-5
abundance: -
CDR3aa: CASSTPVNRAGHQPQHF
CDR3nt: TGTGCCAGTAGTACGCCCGTAAACAGGGCCGGGCATCAGCCCCAGCATTTT

d_gene: TRBD1
v_gene: TRBV5-4
j_gene: TRBJ2-7
abundance: -
CDR3aa: CASSLGGTGKYEQYF
CDR3nt: TGTGCCAGCAGCTTGGGCGGGACAGGGAAGTACGAGCAGTACTTC

d_gene: -
v_gene: TRBV29-1
j_gene: TRBJ2-3
abundance: -
CDR3aa: CSFLGGRTDTQYF
CDR3nt: TGCAGCTTCCTTGGGGGGAGGACAGATACGCAGTATTTT

d_gene: -
v_gene: TRBV27
j_gene: TRBJ1-2
abundance: -
CDR3aa: CASSLWGVVGPADNYGYTF
CDR3nt: TGTGCCAGCAGTTTATGGGGGGTGGTCGGGCCCGCGGACAACTATGGCTACACCTTC

d_gene: -
v_gene: TRBV29-1
j_gene: TRBJ2-1
abundance: -
CDR3aa: CSVGAGQYNEQFF
CDR3nt: TGCAGCGTTGGGGCAGGGCAGTACAATGAGCAGTTCTTC

d_gene: -
v_gene: TRBV7-8
j_gene: TRBJ1-5
abundance: -
CDR3aa: CASSRTPGMRPQHF
CDR3nt: TGTGCCAGCAGCCGGACCCCCGGGATGAGGCCCCAGCATTTT

d_gene: -
v_gene: TRBV29-1
j_gene: TRBJ1-1
abundance: -
CDR3aa: CSVKGLAEAFF
CDR3nt: TGCAGCGTTAAGGGGTTGGCTGAAGCTTTCTTT

d_gene: TRBD1
v_gene: TRBV7-9
j_gene: TRBJ2-7
abundance: -
CDR3aa: CASSVTGGTSLEQYF
CDR3nt: TGTGCCAGCAGCGTGACAGGGGGGACCTCTCTCGAGCAGTACTTC

d_gene: TRBD1
v_gene: TRBV6-5
j_gene: TRBJ2-5
abundance: -
CDR3aa: CASRSSGGSETQYF
CDR3nt: TGTGCCAGCAGGTCCTCAGGGGGCTCGGAGACCCAGTACTTC

d_gene: TRBD1
v_gene: TRBV2
j_gene: TRBJ1-2
abundance: few
CDR3aa: CASSPPGQSYGYTF
CDR3nt: TGTGCCAGCAGTCCACCGGGACAGAGCTATGGCTACACCTTC

d_gene: TRBD1
v_gene: TRBV5-5
j_gene: TRBJ2-1
abundance: -
CDR3aa: CASSWGQDYNEQFF
CDR3nt: TGTGCCAGCAGCTGGGGACAGGACTACAATGAGCAGTTCTTC

d_gene: TRBD1
v_gene: TRBV3-1/TRBV3-2
j_gene: TRBJ1-6
abundance: -
CDR3aa: CASSQETGSLYDNSPLHF
CDR3nt: TGTGCCAGCAGCCAAGAGACAGGGTCTCTATATGATAATTCACCCCTCCACTTT

d_gene: TRBD1
v_gene: TRBV15
j_gene: TRBJ1-2
abundance: -
CDR3aa: CATRGQGAWGYTF
CDR3nt: TGTGCCACCCGGGGACAGGGGGCTTGGGGCTACACCTTC

d_gene: -
v_gene: TRBV2
j_gene: TRBJ2-7
abundance: -
CDR3aa: CASSDPGNPSSYEQYF
CDR3nt: TGTGCCAGCAGCGATCCGGGAAACCCGAGTTCCTACGAGCAGTACTTC

d_gene: -
v_gene: TRBV29-1
j_gene: TRBJ1-1
abundance: -
CDR3aa: CSSGRNTEAFF
CDR3nt: TGCAGCTCAGGTCGGAACACTGAAGCTTTCTTT

d_gene: -
v_gene: TRBV18
j_gene: TRBJ1-5
abundance: -
CDR3aa: CASSPGPNQPQHF
CDR3nt: TGTGCCAGCTCACCAGGGCCAAATCAGCCCCAGCATTTT

d_gene: -
v_gene: TRBV15
j_gene: TRBJ1-1
abundance: -
CDR3aa: CATSRDPEEEAFF
CDR3nt: TGTGCCACCAGCAGAGACCCGGAGGAGGAAGCTTTCTTT

d_gene: TRBD2
v_gene: TRBV23-1
j_gene: TRBJ2-1
abundance: -
CDR3aa: CASSPTTSGRDVEQFF
CDR3nt: TGCGCCAGCAGTCCCACGACTAGCGGGAGGGATGTTGAGCAGTTCTTC

d_gene: -
v_gene: TRBV6-5
j_gene: TRBJ1-1
abundance: -
CDR3aa: CASRRGGQGTEAFF
CDR3nt: TGTGCCAGCAGGCGGGGGGGCCAGGGCACTGAAGCTTTCTTT

d_gene: -
v_gene: TRBV29-1
j_gene: TRBJ1-1
abundance: -
CDR3aa: CSVARSGTEAFF
CDR3nt: TGCAGCGTTGCGAGGTCGGGCACTGAAGCTTTCTTT

d_gene: TRBD1
v_gene: TRBV4-3
j_gene: TRBJ2-1
abundance: -
CDR3aa: CASSQAGTVEQFF
CDR3nt: TGCGCCAGCAGCCAAGCCGGGACAGTTGAGCAGTTCTTC

d_gene: TRBD1
v_gene: TRBV12-5
j_gene: TRBJ1-3
abundance: -
CDR3aa: CASGPDRGPISGNTIYF
CDR3nt: TGTGCTAGTGGTCCCGACAGGGGGCCTATCTCTGGAAACACCATATATTTT

d_gene: -
v_gene: TRBV30
j_gene: TRBJ1-5
abundance: -
CDR3aa: CAWAGSNQPQHF
CDR3nt: TGTGCCTGGGCCGGTAGCAATCAGCCCCAGCATTTT

d_gene: TRBD2
v_gene: TRBV6-2/TRBV6-3
j_gene: TRBJ2-2
abundance: -
CDR3aa: CASSDRLAVNTGELFF
CDR3nt: TGTGCCAGCAGTGACCGACTAGCGGTGAACACCGGGGAGCTGTTTTTT

d_gene: TRBD1
v_gene: TRBV2
j_gene: TRBJ1-1
abundance: -
CDR3aa: CASSDTGGAGEAFF
CDR3nt: TGTGCCAGCAGCGATACAGGGGGCGCAGGCGAAGCTTTCTTT

d_gene: -
v_gene: TRBV18
j_gene: TRBJ1-1
abundance: -
CDR3aa: CASSPTRGRGEAFF
CDR3nt: TGTGCCAGCTCACCAACCAGGGGTAGGGGTGAAGCTTTCTTT

d_gene: -
v_gene: TRBV19
j_gene: TRBJ1-3
abundance: -
CDR3aa: CASADSGTGNTIYF
CDR3nt: TGTGCCAGTGCGGACAGCGGAACTGGAAACACCATATATTTT

d_gene: -
v_gene: TRBV7-2
j_gene: TRBJ1-1
abundance: -
CDR3aa: CASSLVYRPNTEAFF
CDR3nt: TGTGCCAGCAGCTTAGTTTACAGACCGAACACTGAAGCTTTCTTT

d_gene: TRBD2
v_gene: TRBV18
j_gene: TRBJ2-7
abundance: -
CDR3aa: CASSPGGGSSYEQYF
CDR3nt: TGTGCCAGCTCACCTGGGGGAGGGAGCTCCTACGAGCAGTACTTC

d_gene: -
v_gene: TRBV6-1
j_gene: TRBJ1-1
abundance: once
CDR3aa: CASSEIQVSAEAFF
CDR3nt: TGTGCCAGCAGTGAAATTCAGGTGTCGGCTGAAGCTTTCTTT

d_gene: -
v_gene: TRBV12-5
j_gene: TRBJ1-2
abundance: few
CDR3aa: CASGTHKQVGNYGYTF
CDR3nt: TGTGCTAGTGGTACACATAAACAGGTGGGCAACTATGGCTACACCTTC

d_gene: TRBD1
v_gene: TRBV29-1
j_gene: TRBJ1-3
abundance: -
CDR3aa: CSAAGQEGRGNTIYF
CDR3nt: TGCAGCGCCGCCGGACAGGAGGGCCGTGGAAACACCATATATTTT

d_gene: TRBD1
v_gene: TRBV12-3/TRBV12-4
j_gene: TRBJ2-7
abundance: -
CDR3aa: CASSTSGQGVLF
CDR3nt: TGTGCCAGCAGTACCTCGGGACAGGGGGTTCTCTTC

d_gene: -
v_gene: TRBV30
j_gene: TRBJ2-3
abundance: -
CDR3aa: CAWSATQGTLSDTQYF
CDR3nt: TGTGCCTGGAGTGCGACGCAGGGGACCCTATCAGATACGCAGTATTTT

d_gene: TRBD2
v_gene: TRBV28
j_gene: TRBJ2-5
abundance: -
CDR3aa: CASSQPGRTSGQETQYF
CDR3nt: TGTGCCAGCAGTCAACCAGGACGGACTAGCGGGCAAGAGACCCAGTACTTC

d_gene: -
v_gene: TRBV6-5
j_gene: TRBJ2-1
abundance: once
CDR3aa: CASSSAWSYNEQFF
CDR3nt: TGTGCCAGCAGTTCCGCGTGGTCCTACAATGAGCAGTTCTTC

d_gene: -
v_gene: TRBV7-9
j_gene: TRBJ1-2
abundance: -
CDR3aa: CASILMSFGQDHGYTF
CDR3nt: TGTGCCAGCATCTTAATGTCGTTTGGGCAGGATCATGGCTACACCTTC